This passage covers 6 T cell receptor beta chains from one sample sequenced in a study of T cells in Graves' hyperthyroidism and ophthalmopathy. RNA transcripts provided the source from which TCR beta CDR3 regions were amplified. A first-round RT-PCR of the TCR CDR3 used the HTBI primer set. TCRdb re-called the multiplex PCR reads with MiXCR, one entry per CDR3 protein. The sample has 500,000 to 600,000 distinct CDR3 sequences, 46% seen once. The sample comprised peripheral blood or thyroid tissue (not recorded which). The receptors shown here come from a young woman with Graves' hyperthyroidism.

This clonotype was picked up many times. The gene calls are TRBV5-1 and TRBJ1-2; 7 bases agree with TRBD1. This CDR3 comprises 16 residues. Germline CDR1 SGHRS, CDR2 YFSETQ. Trimming took 4 bases from V and 6 from J; bases not matched to a gene: 15. CDR3 region: CASSPRTGRGMDGYTF. CDR3 bases: TGCGCCAGCAGCCCTAGGACAGGCCGAGGAATGGATGGCTACACCTTC.

This clonotype was observed a few times. V is TRBV5-1 and J is TRBJ2-2; 7 nucleotides line up with TRBD1. CDR1 and CDR2 (germline): SGHRS, YFSETQ. J gave up 2 bases and V 2 bases, and 6 bases lay outside the gene matches. The CDR3 covers 16 residues. CDR3 in DNA: TGCGCCAGCAGCTTAATAGGACAGGAAAACACCGGGGAGCTGTTTTTT. Its protein is CASSLIGQENTGELFF.

The chain has TRBV6-5 and TRBJ2-7, with 9 bases aligning to TRBD1. This CDR3 is 16 amino acids long. Germline V gene lookup returns CDR1 MNHEY and CDR2 SVGAGI. The V gene end was trimmed by 4 bases and the J gene end by 3 bases; junction bases not matched to a gene: 10. The CDR3 nucleotides are TGTGCCAGCAGTTGGACCTCGGACAGGGGCGACTACGAGCAGTACTTC. This sequence encodes CASSWTSDRGDYEQYF.

This clonotype was detected a few times. The J gene is TRBJ1-2, the V gene TRBV30; D is ambiguous. The CDR3 is 13 residues long. Trimming took off 0 bases at V and 8 bases at J, with 13 bases between the two ends. The germline gives CDR1 GTSNPN, CDR2 SVGIG (reference sequence). Written as DNA, the CDR3 is TGTGCCTGGAGTGTAGGATTCGCGGAGGGCTACACCTTC. Its translation is CAWSVGFAEGYTF.

A few counts support this clonotype. This chain joins TRBV7-6 and TRBJ2-7; no clear D gene. The CDR3 extends over 14 amino acids. With 1 base removed from V and 1 base from J, the gap between germline ends came to 8 bases. Germline V CDR1 and CDR2: SGHVS, FNYEAQ. CDR3 sequence: CASSLDTLSYEQYF. In DNA, the CDR3 is TGTGCCAGCAGCTTAGATACACTTTCCTACGAGCAGTACTTC.

This clonotype was seen at least ten times. The chain combines TRBV5-8 with TRBJ1-1; tentative D call: TRBD1 (6 bases). Germline CDR1 reads SGHTS; CDR2 reads YDEGEE. The V end was cut by 6 bases, the J end by 0 bases, with 12 bases between. CDR3 size: 14 residues. Here the CDR3 reads CASTPTGMNTEAFF. The CDR3, as DNA: TGTGCCAGCACCCCGACAGGAATGAACACTGAAGCTTTCTTT.